The T cell receptor beta chain described here comes from a study of shared clonotypes between healthy human individuals (dated by TCRdb to the early 2020s). For context, the study as a whole: The cohort included three men and two women between 18 and 49 years of age. For each donor, CD4 naive and CD4 memory were each given three plates, CD8 naive was given two plates, and CD8 memory was given one plate. The study deeply sequenced blood TCR repertoires of five healthy adults to estimate repertoire size and the extent of clonotype sharing between individuals. Different laboratories and diverse techniques were used to prepare libraries and sequence TCR repertoires, to increase sequencing depth and limit assay-specific biases. Per donor, leukapheresis produced somewhere between about 0.94 and 9.5 billion PBMCs. What the study reported, not specific to this receptor: Because the study included a small number of donors, the genetic and exposure-history diversity represented was limited. When several donors were compared, the shared fraction of clonotypes was about 5.5% for naive CD4, around 4% for naive CD8, more than 2% for memory CD4, and less than 0.5% for memory CD8. Clonotypes shared by all four sorted-subset donors showed higher generation probabilities than non-shared clonotypes. Incomplete sequencing was indicated by rarefaction of sorted-subset datasets, despite the large sequencing depth. Pairwise subsampling indicated that sequencing depth was expected to affect the degree of clonotype sharing among donors. Naive subsets generally had larger estimated clonotype richness than memory subsets. Sampling was restricted to blood, and TCR repertoires in tissues likely differ from the TCR repertoires found in blood.

For the CD8 naive samples, CD45RO-negative cells were positively selected for CCR7, yielding a CD45RA+CCR7+ population from which TemRA cells were excluded. The donors were healthy, HIV-negative adults with no recently reported acute infections or vaccinations. Only Caucasian adults living in Nashville, Tennessee, USA were represented among the donors. After blood collection by leukapheresis, PBMCs were isolated using Ficoll-Histopaque density gradient centrifugation and then cryopreserved in the vapor phase of liquid nitrogen. Analytical flow cytometry was used to check the purity and quantity of each magnetically sorted T cell population. Each sorted fraction had its genomic DNA isolated and then quantified by UV absorbance on a Nanodrop 2000c. TCR CDR3 regions were amplified from genomic DNA by multiplex PCR using the deep immunoSEQ assay. Genomic DNA extracted from each cell subset was distributed evenly over all wells of several immunoSEQ 96-well plates, and each plate served as one replicate. For sorted subsets, about 0.2 ug genomic DNA, equal to 25,000 to 35,000 T cell genomes, was loaded into each replicate PCR. Purified libraries were quantified with a Qubit 3.0 fluorometer, sized on a Bioanalyzer 2100, and re-quantified with the KAPA Library Quantification kit. Each immunoSEQ 96-well plate was sequenced on its own single-read 150-cycle Illumina NextSeq 550 flow cell. Per the authors' processing: Because only junctional sequences without quality scores were contained in the immunoSEQ output, filtering matching that applied to full-length reads could not be performed. Sequences were annotated with PyIR, a Python wrapper for IgBLAST v1.9, using IMGT germline references to assign V/J genes and CDR3. Reads were filtered out if the reads had weak V/J assignments (E-value above 1e-6), no CDR3, stop codons, out-of-frame junctions, or ambiguous translated residues. V3J clonotypes were defined by identical inferred V gene, J gene, and CDR3 amino acid sequence. Percentage overlap between repertoires was computed as shared unique clonotypes divided by the size of the smaller repertoire. RTK rarefaction, the Chao1 estimator, and Recon v2.1 estimates of unobserved clonotypes were used to assess repertoire richness. Generation probabilities for all TCRbeta clonotypes obtained by the gDNA method from a handful of donors were computed using OLGA. TCRdb holds this immuneACCESS table with in-frame rearrangements only. Some clones are missing; in checked studies, unresolved V genes explain under half, and the rest has no known cause. From that table come the V and J calls and clone size; the DNA was used to work out D and trimming. This sample lists some 2.1 million clones; 80% to 95% were detected once. Jointly, the top ten make up 1.5% to 2% of the sample.

CDR1 and CDR2 are read off the germline V gene as SNHLY and FYNNEI. The CDR3 contains 13 residues, cysteine and phenylalanine counted. CDR3 DNA is the only sequence kept; it has 39 bases, read in frame from the first base. V was cut back by 7 bases and J by 4 bases, leaving a gap of 13 bases between them. A word on this clone: This clone's antigen is unknown. The input lacks base qualities; no much larger clone sits a single base away.

Specimen: naive CD8+ T cells from PBMCs. Taken with the paper, the label for cell subset or site translates to: CD45RA+CCR7+. The clonotype comes from a man younger than 35 in good health. Some clones in this sample may be carry-over from other donors' samples. Here the chain combines TRBV2 and TRBJ1-1; TRBD1 is perhaps the D gene, given 6 matching bases. CDR3 loop: CASKGGYATEAFF. DNA sequence: TGTGCCAGCAAGGGGGGGTATGCCACTGAAGCTTTCTTT.